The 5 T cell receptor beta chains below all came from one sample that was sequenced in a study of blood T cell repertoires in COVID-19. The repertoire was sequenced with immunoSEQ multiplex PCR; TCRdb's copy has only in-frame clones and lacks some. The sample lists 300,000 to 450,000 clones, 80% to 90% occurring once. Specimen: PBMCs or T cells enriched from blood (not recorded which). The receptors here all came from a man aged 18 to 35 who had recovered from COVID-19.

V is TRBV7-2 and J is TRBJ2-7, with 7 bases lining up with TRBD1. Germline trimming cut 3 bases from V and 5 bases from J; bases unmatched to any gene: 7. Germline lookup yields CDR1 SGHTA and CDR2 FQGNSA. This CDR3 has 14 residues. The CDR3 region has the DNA TGTGCCAGCAGCTTGGAACAGGGGTCGAACGAGCAGTACTTC. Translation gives CASSLEQGSNEQYF.

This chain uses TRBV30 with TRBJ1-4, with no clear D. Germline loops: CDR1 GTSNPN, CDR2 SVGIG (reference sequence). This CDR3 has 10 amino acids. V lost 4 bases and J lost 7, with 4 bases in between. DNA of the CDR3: TGTGCCTGGACCGTTGAAAAACTGTTTTTT. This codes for CAWTVEKLFF.

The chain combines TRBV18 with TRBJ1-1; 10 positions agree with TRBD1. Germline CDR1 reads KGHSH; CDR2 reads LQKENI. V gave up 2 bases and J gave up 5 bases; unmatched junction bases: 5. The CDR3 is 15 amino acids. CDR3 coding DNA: TGTGCCAGCTCACCAGGACAGGGGGGGAGGACTGAAGCTTTCTTT. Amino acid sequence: CASSPGQGGRTEAFF.

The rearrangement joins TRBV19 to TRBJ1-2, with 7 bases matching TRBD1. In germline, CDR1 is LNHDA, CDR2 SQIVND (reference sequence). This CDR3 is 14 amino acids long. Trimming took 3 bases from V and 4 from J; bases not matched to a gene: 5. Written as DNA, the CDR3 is TGTGCCAGTAGTATCGCACAGGGGCCCTATGGCTACACCTTC. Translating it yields CASSIAQGPYGYTF.

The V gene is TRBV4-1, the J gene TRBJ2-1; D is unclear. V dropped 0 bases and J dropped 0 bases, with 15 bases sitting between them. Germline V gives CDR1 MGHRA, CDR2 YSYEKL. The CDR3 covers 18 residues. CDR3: CASSQDSYAYSSYNEQFF. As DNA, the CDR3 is TGCGCCAGCAGCCAAGATTCTTACGCATATAGCTCCTACAATGAGCAGTTCTTC.